The 25 T cell receptor beta chains below were found in one sample sequenced in a study of blood T cell repertoires in COVID-19. The method was immunoSEQ multiplex PCR; TCRdb's version includes in-frame clones alone and lacks a portion of them. This sample has a few hundred thousand clones, with roughly four fifths found just once. The sequenced material came from peripheral blood. These receptors were obtained from a man older than 75 with acute or convalescent COVID-19.

This chain joins TRBV23-1 and TRBJ1-1; TRBD1 is a possible D gene (6 bases). TRBV23-1 is an open reading frame, and its role is uncertain. Trimming shortened V by 5 bases and J by 1 base, and 8 bases separated the two germline ends. CDR3 size: 13 residues. The CDR3 sequence is CASSSQGNTEAFF. Written as DNA, the CDR3 is TGCGCCAGCAGTTCACAGGGGAACACTGAAGCTTTCTTT.

The chain uses TRBV19 and TRBJ1-1; TRBD1 is a possible D gene (6 bases). This CDR3 region has 17 residues. V lost 3 bases and J 6 bases, leaving 23 bases between the germline ends. Per germline, CDR1 LNHDA and CDR2 SQIVND (reference sequence). The CDR3 is CASSIRAVSKAGAEAFF. The CDR3 DNA reads as TGTGCCAGTAGTATTAGGGCTGTTTCTAAGGCAGGGGCTGAAGCTTTCTTT.

The V call is TRBV18, the J call TRBJ1-4; a weak D match, TRBD1 (5 bases). V was shortened by 3 bases and J by 8 bases, with 7 bases between the two germline ends. This CDR3 is built from 12 residues. Germline loops: CDR1 KGHSH, CDR2 LQKENI. CDR3: CASSPRGEKLFF. In nucleotides, the CDR3 is TGTGCCAGCTCACCTAGGGGAGAAAAACTGTTTTTT.

The rearrangement uses TRBV11-3 and TRBJ2-3, with D tentatively TRBD2 (6 bases). Germline assignment: CDR1 SGHNT and CDR2 YENEEA. This CDR3 has 13 residues. Between the trimmed V and J ends, which lost 5 bases and 6 bases, there was a span of 12 bases. The CDR3 protein is CASSPRAGDTQYF. CDR3 bases: TGTGCCAGCAGCCCTCGCGCGGGGGATACGCAGTATTTT.

The chain links TRBV6-6 to TRBJ1-5; D not resolved. The V and J ends lost 6 bases and 5 bases respectively, with 8 bases between them. Germline V gives CDR1 MNHNY, CDR2 SVGAGI (reference sequence). The length of the CDR3 is 12 residues. The CDR3 DNA reads TGTGCCAGCAGCTATCAGGATCAGCCCCAGCATTTT. Translation: CASSYQDQPQHF.

The rearrangement links TRBV28 to TRBJ1-5; 9 nucleotides match TRBD1. Per germline, CDR1 MDHEN and CDR2 SYDVKM. The CDR3 loop spans 16 amino acids. The junction had 10 bases not matched to a gene; V was cut back by 6 bases and J by 4 bases. The CDR3 DNA follows: TGTGCCAGCAGGTTTTACAGGGGGCGTCGAAATCAGCCCCAGCATTTT. Translation gives CASRFYRGRRNQPQHF.

The chain couples TRBV19 to TRBJ1-2; D might be TRBD1 (5 bases). There are 14 residues in the CDR3. CDR1 LNHDA and CDR2 SQIVND come from the germline V gene (reference sequence). Trimming cost V 6 bases and J 2 bases, with 13 bases left between them. The CDR3 region has the DNA TGTGCCAGTAGGATGCAGGGTACCAACTATGGCTACACCTTC. Residues: CASRMQGTNYGYTF.

In its sample, this clone was seen once. The rearrangement joins TRBV24-1 to TRBJ2-3; weak D call: TRBD2 (6 bases). Germline V gene data show CDR1 as KGHDR and CDR2 as SFDVKD. This CDR3 has 16 residues. The V end lost 1 base, the J end lost 2 bases, and 12 bases lay between the germline ends. CDR3 sequence: CATSDFSSEYTDTQYF. In DNA, the CDR3 is TGTGCCACCAGTGATTTCTCTAGCGAATACACAGATACGCAGTATTTT.

The chain employs TRBV5-1 and TRBJ1-1, with D possibly TRBD1 on 5 matching bases. CDR1 is SGHRS and CDR2 is YFSETQ in the germline V gene. CDR3 length: 13 amino acids. The germline V and J ends were trimmed by 1 base and 4 bases, with 8 bases remaining between them. The CDR3 nucleotides are TGCGCCAGCAGCTTGCGGGGGAGCACTGAAGCTTTCTTT. Encoded protein: CASSLRGSTEAFF.

V gene TRBV6-2 or TRBV6-3 combines with J gene TRBJ1-2; TRBD1 agrees at 9 bases. Germline values: CDR1 MNHEY, CDR2 SVGEGT. CDR3 size: 21 residues. With 4 bases clipped from V and 0 bases from J, the junction kept 21 bases outside the gene matches. The CDR3 spells CASSFPGTGSVSRTANYGYTF. The CDR3 nucleotides read TGTGCCAGCAGTTTTCCCGGGACAGGGAGCGTTTCACGTACAGCTAACTATGGCTACACCTTC.

This clone was found once. The chain links TRBV19 to TRBJ1-3; 7 bases match TRBD1. Germline V lookup: CDR1 LNHDA, CDR2 SQIVND (reference sequence). The trim removed 3 bases at V and 0 bases at J, leaving 8 bases unmatched. This CDR3 has 17 amino acids. The CDR3, as DNA: TGTGCCAGTAGTATCTTGAAGGGGGCCCGCTCTGGAAACACCATATATTTT. Its translation is CASSILKGARSGNTIYF.

V is TRBV18 and J is TRBJ1-6; D is uncertain. The germline V and J ends were trimmed by 1 base and 6 bases, with 10 bases remaining between them. Germline V gives CDR1 KGHSH, CDR2 LQKENI. The CDR3 runs to 15 residues. In DNA form, the CDR3 reads TGTGCCAGCTCACCACGCTTGGAGGGTAATTCACCCCTCCACTTT. Protein: CASSPRLEGNSPLHF. The variable domain in full, with the rest retrieved from reference TRBV18 and TRBJ1-6, is NAGVMQNPRHLVRRRGQEARLRCSPMKGHSHVYWYRQLPEEGLKFMVYLQKENIIDESGMPKERFSAEFPKEGPSILRIQQVVRGDSAAYFCASSPRLEGNSPLHFGNGTRLTVT.

The rearrangement joins TRBV9 to TRBJ1-4; 9 bases match TRBD1. The junction had 3 bases not matched to a gene; V was cut back by 0 bases and J by 0 bases. From germline, CDR1 is SGDLS and CDR2 YYNGEE. The CDR3 extends over 17 amino acids. Here the CDR3 reads CASSVGRTGATNEKLFF. The CDR3 nucleotides read TGTGCCAGCAGCGTAGGCCGGACAGGGGCAACTAATGAAAAACTGTTTTTT.

This clone has just one count. This sequence joins TRBV4-1 and TRBJ1-2, with a tentative D call TRBD1 (6 bases). The CDR3 sequence is 15 residues long. Trimming took 0 bases from V and 9 from J, leaving 17 bases between them. CDR1 MGHRA and CDR2 YSYEKL come from the germline V gene. The CDR3 DNA follows: TGCGCCAGCAGCCAAGAGGGGGGGCGACCGTTCCGCTACACCTTC. It encodes CASSQEGGRPFRYTF.

The J gene is TRBJ2-7, the V gene TRBV5-6, with TRBD1 identical over 11 bases. Germline trimming cut 6 bases from V and 0 bases from J; bases unmatched to any gene: 5. The CDR3 has 15 residues. Germline loops: CDR1 SGHDT, CDR2 YYEEEE. The CDR3: CASNRGQGGSYEQYF. CDR3 DNA sequence: TGTGCCAGCAACAGGGGACAGGGGGGCTCCTACGAGCAGTACTTC.

This clone was detected only once. The rearrangement joins TRBV19 to TRBJ1-5, with D uncertain. V lost 10 bases to trimming and J lost 1 base, with 14 bases between them. This CDR3 comprises 14 residues. Germline-derived CDR1 and CDR2 are LNHDA and SQIVND (reference sequence). Written as DNA, the CDR3 is TGTGCCACCACCCGGTCGGGGAGCAATCAGCCCCAGCATTTT. This encodes CATTRSGSNQPQHF.

This clone was seen a single time. The rearrangement joins TRBV4-2 to TRBJ2-2; TRBD1 matches 9 bases. Germline CDR1 and CDR2: LGHNA and YNFKEQ. The CDR3 contains 18 residues. J gave up 0 bases and V 5 bases, and 10 bases lay outside the gene matches. CDR3 sequence: CASSTQGTGPANTGELFF. In nucleotides, the CDR3 is TGTGCCAGCAGCACCCAAGGGACAGGGCCCGCGAACACCGGGGAGCTGTTTTTT.

The chain uses TRBV5-1 and TRBJ1-3; D gene ambiguous. Germline CDR1 and CDR2: SGHRS and YFSETQ. Trimming shortened V by 0 bases and J by 3 bases, and 13 bases separated the two germline ends. The CDR3 is made up of 16 amino acids. The CDR3 DNA is TGCGCCAGCAGCTTGGCTTCGCGGGCTCGTGGAAACACCATATATTTT. Translating gives CASSLASRARGNTIYF.

The chain links TRBV19 to TRBJ2-3, with D uncertain. Germline V gene data show CDR1 as LNHDA and CDR2 as SQIVND (reference sequence). This CDR3 is built from 13 residues. V was cut by 1 base and J by 4 bases, with 6 bases left in between. The CDR3 coding sequence is TGTGCCAGTAGTATAGTGACATCAGATACGCAGTATTTT. It codes for CASSIVTSDTQYF.

This chain connects TRBV5-1 to TRBJ2-1, with 11 bases aligning to TRBD2. Trimming at V came to 4 bases and at J to 9 bases, leaving 12 bases not matched to a gene. The CDR3 sequence is 16 residues long. CDR1 is SGHRS, CDR2 YFSETQ, per germline. CDR3 coding DNA: TGCGCCAGCAGCAGGAATAGCGGGGGGGCCATTTCTGAGCAGTTCTTC. Translating gives CASSRNSGGAISEQFF.

The CDR3 region is CASSGFKAGDYGYTF. Written as DNA, the CDR3 is TGTGCCAGCAGCGGGTTCAAGGCGGGGGACTATGGCTACACCTTC. The genes are TRBV6-5 and TRBJ1-2; possibly TRBD1 for D (5 bases). CDR1 MNHEY and CDR2 SVGAGI come from the germline V gene. V lost 6 bases to trimming and J lost 3 bases, with 17 bases between them. The CDR3 covers 15 residues.

The genes are TRBV24-1 and TRBJ2-2; a weak D match, TRBD1 (6 bases). CDR3 length equals 15 residues. Trimming shortened V by 9 bases and J by 3 bases, and 16 bases separated the two germline ends. Germline CDR1 reads KGHDR; CDR2 reads SFDVKD. The CDR3 sequence is CATAPSYRDTGELFF. DNA of the CDR3: TGTGCCACCGCTCCCTCTTACAGGGACACCGGGGAGCTGTTTTTT.

The V gene is TRBV5-1, the J gene TRBJ2-1; 7 nucleotides line up with TRBD1. The V segment lost 0 bases and the J segment 4 bases; nucleotides outside the gene matches: 4. The CDR3 is made up of 15 amino acids. Germline values: CDR1 SGHRS, CDR2 YFSETQ. The CDR3 DNA reads as TGCGCCAGCAGCTTGGGACAGGGTTGGTACAATGAGCAGTTCTTC. Protein sequence: CASSLGQGWYNEQFF.

This clone has only one observation. The CDR3 bases are TGTGCCACCTGCGGGACAGGGGCTAGCACAGATACGCAGTATTTT. The encoded protein is CATCGTGASTDTQYF. The J gene is TRBJ2-3, the V gene TRBV15; 10 bases are a match to TRBD1. Per germline, CDR1 LNHNV and CDR2 YYDKDF (reference sequence). Trimming removed 8 bases from V and 0 bases from J; junction bases left unmatched: 5. The CDR3 is 15 residues long.

This chain uses TRBV6-6 with TRBJ2-7, with TRBD2 matching over 10 bases. J lost 0 bases, V lost 5 bases, and 10 bases had no gene match. The germline V gene encodes CDR1 MNHNY and CDR2 SVGAGI (reference sequence). This CDR3 contains 17 residues. Written as DNA, the CDR3 is TGTGCCAGCAGTCGTACTACCCCTAGCGGGAGCTCCTACGAGCAGTACTTC. Translating gives CASSRTTPSGSSYEQYF.